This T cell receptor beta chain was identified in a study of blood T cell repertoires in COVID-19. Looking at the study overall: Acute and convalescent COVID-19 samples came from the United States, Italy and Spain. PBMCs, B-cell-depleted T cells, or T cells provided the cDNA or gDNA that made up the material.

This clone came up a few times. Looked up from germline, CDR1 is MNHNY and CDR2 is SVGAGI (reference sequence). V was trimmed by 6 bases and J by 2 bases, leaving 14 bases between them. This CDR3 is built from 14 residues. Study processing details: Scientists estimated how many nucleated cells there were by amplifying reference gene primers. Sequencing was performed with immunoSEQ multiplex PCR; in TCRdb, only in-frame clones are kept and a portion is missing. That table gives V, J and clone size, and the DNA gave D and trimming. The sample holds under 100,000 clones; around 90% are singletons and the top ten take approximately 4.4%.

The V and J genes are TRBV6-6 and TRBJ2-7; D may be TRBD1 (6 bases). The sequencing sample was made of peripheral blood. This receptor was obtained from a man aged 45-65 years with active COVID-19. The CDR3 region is CASRFPTGTYEQYF. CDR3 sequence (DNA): TGTGCCAGCAGATTCCCCACAGGGACCTACGAGCAGTACTTC.